Included here is one T cell receptor (beta chain) sequence, with context. The antigen is unknown. This sample was taken from a study of OX40 agonist ivuxolimab in advanced cancers. At the level of the study: Patients received the agonistic anti-OX40 (CD134) antibody ivuxolimab. At 75% to 90% male, the cohort had a mean age of about 60 years, ranging from about 23 to 79.

The V and J ends lost 2 bases and 0 bases respectively, with 8 bases between them. The CDR3 loop spans 14 amino acids. Germline V gene sequence: CDR1 KGHSH, CDR2 LQKENI. Profiling relied on immunoSEQ multiplex PCR, and the TCRdb table lists in-frame clones only, not all of them. The sample contains about 32,000 clones, 81% of which appear only once. Exclusion of a patient followed from autoimmune disease history or systemic immunosuppression. Study-wide points: Some nonresponders also had low normalized T-cell clonal expansion.

This receptor was identified in an adult with an advanced solid tumor such as melanoma, head and neck, liver or kidney cancer. The sequences come from CD4+ or CD8+ T cells sorted from blood, collected in a trial of the OX40 agonist ivuxolimab. The chain links TRBV18 to TRBJ2-7; D gene ambiguous. The CDR3 nucleotides read TGTGCCAGCTCACCAGCGTTTAGCTCCTACGAGCAGTACTTC. Translation: CASSPAFSSYEQYF.